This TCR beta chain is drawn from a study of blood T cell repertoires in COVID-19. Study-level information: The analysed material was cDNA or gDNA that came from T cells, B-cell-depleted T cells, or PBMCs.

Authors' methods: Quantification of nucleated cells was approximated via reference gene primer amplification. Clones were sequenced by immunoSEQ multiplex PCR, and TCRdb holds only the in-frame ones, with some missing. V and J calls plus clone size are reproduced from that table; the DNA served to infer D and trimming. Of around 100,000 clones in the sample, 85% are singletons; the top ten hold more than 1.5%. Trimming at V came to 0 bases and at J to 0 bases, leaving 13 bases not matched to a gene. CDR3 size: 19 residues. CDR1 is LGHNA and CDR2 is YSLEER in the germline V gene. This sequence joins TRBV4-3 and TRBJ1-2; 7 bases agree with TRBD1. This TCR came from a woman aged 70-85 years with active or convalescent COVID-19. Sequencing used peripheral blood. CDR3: CASSQEQHTTGHANYGYTF. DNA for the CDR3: TGCGCCAGCAGCCAAGAACAACACACGACAGGGCATGCTAACTATGGCTACACCTTC.